A single sample gave rise to the 21 T cell receptor beta chains below, sequenced in a study of blood T cell repertoires in COVID-19 (TCRdb year 2020). Libraries were constructed by the immunoSEQ multiplex PCR assay. TCRdb's version of the immuneACCESS table is confined to in-frame rearrangements and falls short of the full clone set. An unresolved V gene accounts for under half of the shortfall where checked; the remainder is of unknown origin. The sample contains 200,000 to 250,000 clones, 80% to 85% of them found a single time. Around 3% of the sample is held by the ten biggest clonotypes. Sequencing was carried out using peripheral blood. The receptors were sampled from a woman in her twenties or thirties who had recovered from COVID-19.

The rearrangement joins TRBV5-6 to TRBJ2-1; 7 nucleotides align to TRBD2. Unmatched junction bases numbered 9, after V lost 4 bases and J lost 5 bases. The V gene's germline CDR1 is SGHDT and CDR2 YYEEEE. This CDR3 spans 15 amino acids. The CDR3, as DNA: TGTGCCAGCAGCACGGAGACTAGCAGAAACAATGAGCAGTTCTTC. Its translation: CASSTETSRNNEQFF. Together with reference TRBV5-6 and TRBJ2-1, the CDR3 gives the full variable domain: DAGVTQSPTHLIKTRGQQVTLRCSPKSGHDTVSWYQQALGQGPQFIFQYYEEEERQRGNFPDRFSGHQFPNYSSELNVNALLLGDSALYLCASSTETSRNNEQFFGPGTRLTVL.

V gene TRBV9 combines with J gene TRBJ2-5, with TRBD2 as a possible D gene (5 bases). Trimming took off 3 bases at V and 5 bases at J, with 17 bases between the two ends. CDR3 length: 15 residues. CDR1 and CDR2 (germline): SGDLS, YYNGEE. CDR3 in DNA: TGTGCCAGCAGCGCAAGGACGGCGACGGGGGAGACCCAGTACTTC. Amino acid sequence: CASSARTATGETQYF.

The chain is built from TRBV3-1 (or the pseudogene TRBV3-2) and TRBJ2-6; D not certain. This CDR3 is 16 amino acids long. With 0 bases removed from V and 1 base from J, the gap between germline ends came to 7 bases. CDR1 is LGHDT, CDR2 YNNKEL, per germline (reference sequence). In DNA, the CDR3 is TGTGCCAGCAGCCAAGAGTATCTATCTGGGGCCAACGTCCTGACTTTC. It translates to CASSQEYLSGANVLTF.

This chain uses TRBV7-9 with TRBJ2-2; weak D call: TRBD1 (6 bases). The V end lost 4 bases, the J end lost 4 bases, and 22 bases lay between the germline ends. The CDR3 is made up of 18 amino acids. CDR1 SEHNR and CDR2 FQNEAQ come from the germline V gene (reference sequence). The CDR3 DNA is TGTGCCAGCAGCTCCTTATATGCCGGGACAAGATTCACCGGGGAGCTGTTTTTT. This gives the protein CASSSLYAGTRFTGELFF.

The chain joins TRBV6-6 to TRBJ2-1, with 10 bases identical to TRBD2. The germline gives CDR1 MNHNY, CDR2 SVGAGI (reference sequence). The V gene end was trimmed by 2 bases and the J gene end by 5 bases; junction bases not matched to a gene: 3. The CDR3 extends over 15 amino acids. The CDR3 here is CASSYGAGGNNEQFF. As DNA, the CDR3 is TGTGCCAGCAGTTACGGAGCGGGAGGGAACAATGAGCAGTTCTTC.

About this clone itself: The identical CDR3 is also encoded by other nucleotide sequences in the sample. The chain carries TRBV18 and TRBJ1-2; 7 bases fit TRBD1. There are 13 residues in the CDR3. V lost 0 bases, J lost 8 bases, and 3 bases stayed unmatched. Germline CDR1 is KGHSH and CDR2 is LQKENI. This CDR3 is CASSPPGGYGYTF. As DNA, the CDR3 is TGTGCCAGCTCACCACCAGGGGGCTACGGCTACACCTTC.

The chain uses TRBV13 and TRBJ1-4, with a tentative D call TRBD1 (6 bases). CDR1 is PRHDT, CDR2 FYEKMQ, per germline (reference sequence). This CDR3 comprises 16 residues. Between the trimmed V and J ends, which lost 2 bases and 7 bases, there was a span of 17 bases. The CDR3 DNA reads TGTGCCAGCAGCTTAAAAAGACAGGCAGGTAGTGAAAAACTGTTTTTT. Translation gives CASSLKRQAGSEKLFF. Full variable domain (rest looked up from reference TRBV13 and TRBJ1-4): AAGVIQSPRHLIKEKRETATLKCYPIPRHDTVYWYQQGPGQDPQFLISFYEKMQSDKGSIPDRFSAQQFSDYHSELNMSSLELGDSALYFCASSLKRQAGSEKLFFGSGTQLSVL.

This sequence joins TRBV19 and TRBJ1-1; the D gene is possibly TRBD1 (6 bases). The CDR3 contains 14 residues. V was clipped by 6 bases and J by 4 bases, with 15 bases between them. In germline, CDR1 is LNHDA, CDR2 SQIVND (reference sequence). CDR3 nucleotide sequence: TGTGCCAGTAGGCCAGGGAGCAGGGGCACTGAAGCTTTCTTT. Protein product: CASRPGSRGTEAFF.

The chain has TRBV30 and TRBJ2-6; D is perhaps TRBD1 (6 bases). The length of the CDR3 is 18 residues. Trimming stripped 4 bases from V and 0 bases from J, with 19 bases between. Germline assignment: CDR1 GTSNPN and CDR2 SVGIG (reference sequence). DNA for the CDR3: TGTGCCTGGACCTCGGACAGCCTGACCTTCTCTGGGGCCAACGTCCTGACTTTC. The encoded protein is CAWTSDSLTFSGANVLTF.

This sequence joins TRBV19 and TRBJ2-1; TRBD2 matches at 11 bases. The CDR3 runs to 15 residues. With V trimmed by 3 bases and J by 10 bases, 8 bases remained unmatched. In germline, CDR1 is LNHDA, CDR2 SQIVND (reference sequence). This CDR3 reads CASSILAGGHMEQFF. CDR3 DNA: TGTGCCAGTAGTATCTTAGCGGGAGGGCATATGGAGCAGTTCTTC.

The count of this clone is one. The rearrangement joins TRBV28 to TRBJ2-7; the D gene is possibly TRBD1 (5 bases). Germline loops: CDR1 MDHEN, CDR2 SYDVKM. The CDR3 has 15 amino acids. V dropped 3 bases and J dropped 0 bases, with 12 bases sitting between them. The CDR3 protein is CASSFAQEISYEQYF. In DNA form, the CDR3 reads TGTGCCAGCAGTTTTGCACAGGAAATCTCCTACGAGCAGTACTTC. The full variable domain, its missing parts supplied by reference TRBV28 and TRBJ2-7, is DVKVTQSSRYLVKRTGEKVFLECVQDMDHENMFWYRQDPGLGLRLIYFSYDVKMKEKGDIPEGYSVSREKKERFSLILESASTNQTSMYLCASSFAQEISYEQYFGPGTRLTVT.

The chain couples TRBV4-1 to TRBJ2-2; D is ambiguous. The germline V gene encodes CDR1 MGHRA and CDR2 YSYEKL. The CDR3 has 16 amino acids. Trimming removed 0 bases at V and 6 bases at J, with 14 bases between. The CDR3 region is CASSQDRLERPGELFF. Written as DNA, the CDR3 is TGCGCCAGCAGCCAAGATAGGCTAGAGAGACCCGGGGAGCTGTTTTTT.

V is TRBV11-3 and J is TRBJ2-7; 16 nucleotides agree with TRBD2. CDR1 and CDR2 (germline): SGHNT, YENEEA. V lost 1 base to trimming and J lost 5 bases; unmatched junction nucleotides: 2. There are 16 residues in the CDR3. The CDR3 spells CASSLAGLAGGDEQYF. CDR3 in DNA: TGTGCCAGCAGCTTAGCGGGACTAGCGGGAGGGGACGAGCAGTACTTC.

The V call is TRBV5-1, the J call TRBJ2-3; tentatively, D is TRBD2 (6 bases). Trimming took 2 bases from V and 0 from J, leaving 10 bases between them. Per the germline V gene, CDR1 is SGHRS and CDR2 is YFSETQ. This CDR3 has 15 residues. For the CDR3, the DNA is TGCGCCAGCAGCTTAAGGCGGGGAAGCACAGATACGCAGTATTTT. As protein: CASSLRRGSTDTQYF. The complete variable domain, with remaining parts taken from reference TRBV5-1 and TRBJ2-3, reads KAGVTQTPRYLIKTRGQQVTLSCSPISGHRSVSWYQQTPGQGLQFLFEYFSETQRNKGNFPGRFSGRQFSNSRSEMNVSTLELGDSALYLCASSLRRGSTDTQYFGPGTRLTVL.

The count of this clone is one. CDR3 coding DNA: TGTGCCACCCAACCGCAGGGGGGAAATATGGTGCCCCAGCATTTT. Its protein is CATQPQGGNMVPQHF. The chain carries TRBV7-9 and TRBJ1-5; TRBD1 aligns across 7 bases. This CDR3 is 15 amino acids long. V lost 10 bases and J lost 9; bases outside the gene matches: 18. CDR1 is SEHNR and CDR2 is FQNEAQ in the germline V gene (reference sequence).

The chain couples TRBV6-5 to TRBJ2-7; D call uncertain. V lost 0 bases and J 4 bases, leaving 4 bases between the germline ends. The CDR3 length is 12 residues. From germline, CDR1 is MNHEY and CDR2 SVGAGI. CDR3 nucleotides: TGTGCCAGCAGTTACTCGCAGTACGAGCAGTACTTC. It encodes CASSYSQYEQYF.

In this sample, this clone turned up once. This chain joins TRBV18 and TRBJ2-7, with 10 bases aligning to TRBD1. This CDR3 region has 14 residues. Germline lookup yields CDR1 KGHSH and CDR2 LQKENI. Trimming cost V 6 bases and J 5 bases; bases outside gene matches: 7. The CDR3, as DNA: TGTGCCAGCTCCAGAACCGGGACAGGGGACGAGCAGTACTTC. This encodes CASSRTGTGDEQYF. The full variable domain, its missing parts supplied by reference TRBV18 and TRBJ2-7, is NAGVMQNPRHLVRRRGQEARLRCSPMKGHSHVYWYRQLPEEGLKFMVYLQKENIIDESGMPKERFSAEFPKEGPSILRIQQVVRGDSAAYFCASSRTGTGDEQYFGPGTRLTVT.

V usage is TRBV7-9 and J usage is TRBJ2-7; a weak D match, TRBD1 (6 bases). The CDR3 consists of 13 residues. Trimming stripped 2 bases from V and 3 bases from J, with 8 bases between. Germline V gives CDR1 SEHNR, CDR2 FQNEAQ (reference sequence). CDR3 coding DNA: TGTGCCAGCAGCTTATTAGGGGGCTACGAGCAGTACTTC. As protein: CASSLLGGYEQYF.

The V call is TRBV30, the J call TRBJ2-3; D may be TRBD1 (7 bases). Trimming took off 2 bases at V and 3 bases at J, with 15 bases between the two ends. CDR1 and CDR2 (germline): GTSNPN, SVGIG (reference sequence). The length of the CDR3 is 15 residues. Here the CDR3 reads CAWSTGAGGTDTQYF. CDR3 bases: TGTGCCTGGAGTACAGGGGCCGGGGGTACAGATACGCAGTATTTT.

The chain combines TRBV28 with TRBJ1-2; the D gene is possibly TRBD1 (5 bases). The germline gives CDR1 MDHEN, CDR2 SYDVKM. The CDR3 spans 14 residues. V lost 8 bases, J lost 4 bases, and 17 bases lay in between. As DNA, the CDR3 is TGTGCCAGCGGCTCCCGGGGGATGGGCTATGGCTACACCTTC. Amino acid sequence: CASGSRGMGYGYTF.

The chain combines TRBV27 with TRBJ2-3; no clear D. This CDR3 has 14 amino acids. Germline V gene data show CDR1 as MNHEY and CDR2 as SMNVEV (reference sequence). Trimming cost V 2 bases and J 4 bases, with 10 bases left between them. The CDR3 DNA sequence: TGTGCCAGCAGTTTAGTTGGAGAGGCAGATACGCAGTATTTT. Its protein product is CASSLVGEADTQYF.